This record covers a single TCR beta chain. Its antigen is still unknown. This CDR3 is built from 13 residues. Germline CDR1 and CDR2: SNHLY and FYNNEI. V was clipped by 7 bases and J by 4 bases; unmatched bases: 4. The data belong to a study of cytomegalovirus exposure and HLA in healthy donors. The study, taken as a whole, reports: DRB1 showed the most TCR associations and HLA-C the fewest in a later analysis, as rates varied by HLA locus. Roughly uniform depth of sequencing across donors was assumed in presence/absence analyses.

A multiplex PCR was run with 60 Vbeta primers and 13 Jbeta primers. Using immunoSEQ multiplex PCR, the repertoire was profiled, and TCRdb retains in-frame clones only, with some absent. The table lists approximately 84,000 clones, around 80% of them singletons. This clonotype was obtained from a man in his forties or fifties in good health and CMV-seronegative. Sequenced sample: PBMCs. The chain carries TRBV2 and TRBJ1-5; 7 bases align to TRBD1. CDR3 loop: CASMGQINQPQHF. The DNA of the CDR3 is TGTGCCAGCATGGGACAGATTAATCAGCCCCAGCATTTT.